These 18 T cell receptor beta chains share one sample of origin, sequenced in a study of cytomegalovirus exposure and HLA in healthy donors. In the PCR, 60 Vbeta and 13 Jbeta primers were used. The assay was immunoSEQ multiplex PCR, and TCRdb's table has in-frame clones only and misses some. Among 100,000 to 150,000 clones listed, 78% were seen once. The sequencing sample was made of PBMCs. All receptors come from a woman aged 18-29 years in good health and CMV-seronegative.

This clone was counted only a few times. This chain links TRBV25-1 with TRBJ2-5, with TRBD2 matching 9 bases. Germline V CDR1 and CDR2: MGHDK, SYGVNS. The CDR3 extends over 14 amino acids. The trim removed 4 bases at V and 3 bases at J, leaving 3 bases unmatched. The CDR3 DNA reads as TGTGCCAGCAGTGTCCGACTAGCGGAAGAGACCCAGTACTTC. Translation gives CASSVRLAEETQYF.

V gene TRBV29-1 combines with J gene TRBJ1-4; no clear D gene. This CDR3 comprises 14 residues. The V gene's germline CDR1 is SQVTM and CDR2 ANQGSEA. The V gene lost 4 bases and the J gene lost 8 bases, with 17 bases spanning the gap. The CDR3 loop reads CSVVGGSGGEKLFF. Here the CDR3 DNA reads TGCAGCGTTGTAGGTGGCTCCGGCGGGGAAAAACTGTTTTTT.

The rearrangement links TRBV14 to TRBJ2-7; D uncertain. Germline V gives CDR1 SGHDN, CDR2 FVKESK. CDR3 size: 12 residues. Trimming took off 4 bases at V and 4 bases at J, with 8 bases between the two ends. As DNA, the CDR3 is TGTGCCAGCAGCCCACTTGATTACGAGCAGTACTTC. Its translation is CASSPLDYEQYF.

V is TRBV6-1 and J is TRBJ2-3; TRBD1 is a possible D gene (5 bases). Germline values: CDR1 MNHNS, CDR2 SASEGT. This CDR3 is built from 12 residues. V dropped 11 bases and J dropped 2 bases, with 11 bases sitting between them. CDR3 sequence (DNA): TGTGCCTCCAGGGTGTTCACAGATACGCAGTATTTT. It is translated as CASRVFTDTQYF.

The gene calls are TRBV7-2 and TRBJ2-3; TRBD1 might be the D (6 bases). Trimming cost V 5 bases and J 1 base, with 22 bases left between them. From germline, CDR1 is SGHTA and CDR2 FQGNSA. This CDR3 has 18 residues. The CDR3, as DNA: TGTGCCAGCAGCCCTGCCTACAGGGCCTTAAGGGGCACAGATACGCAGTATTTT. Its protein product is CASSPAYRALRGTDTQYF.

The CDR3 sequence is CASRAYSNQPQHF. The CDR3 DNA reads as TGTGCCAGCAGAGCTTATAGCAATCAGCCCCAGCATTTT. The rearrangement joins TRBV2 to TRBJ1-5; unclear D gene. The V gene lost 6 bases and the J gene lost 0 bases, with 6 bases spanning the gap. The germline V gene has CDR1 SNHLY and CDR2 FYNNEI. The CDR3 is 13 residues long. Full variable domain (outside the CDR3, taken from reference TRBV2 and TRBJ1-5): EPEVTQTPSHQVTQMGQEVILRCVPISNHLYFYWYRQILGQKVEFLVSFYNNEISEKSEIFDDQFSVERPDGSNFTLKIRSTKLEDSAMYFCASRAYSNQPQHFGDGTRLSIL.

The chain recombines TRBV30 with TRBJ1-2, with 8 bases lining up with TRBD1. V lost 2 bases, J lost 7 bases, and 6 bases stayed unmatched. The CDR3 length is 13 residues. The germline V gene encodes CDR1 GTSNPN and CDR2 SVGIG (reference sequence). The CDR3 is CAWSPADRGGYTF. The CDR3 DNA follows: TGTGCCTGGAGTCCCGCCGACAGGGGTGGCTACACCTTC.

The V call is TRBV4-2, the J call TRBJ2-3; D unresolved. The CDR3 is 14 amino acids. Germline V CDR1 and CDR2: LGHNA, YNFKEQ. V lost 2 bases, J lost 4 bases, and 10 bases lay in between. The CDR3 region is CASSQYGGADTQYF. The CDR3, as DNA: TGTGCCAGCAGCCAATATGGCGGAGCAGATACGCAGTATTTT.

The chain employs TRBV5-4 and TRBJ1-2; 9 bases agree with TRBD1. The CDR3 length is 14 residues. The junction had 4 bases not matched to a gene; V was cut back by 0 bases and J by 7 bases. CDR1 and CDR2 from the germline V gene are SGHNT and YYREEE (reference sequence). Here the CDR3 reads CASSLGGTGTGYTF. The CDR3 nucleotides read TGTGCCAGCAGCTTGGGGGGGACAGGGACTGGCTACACCTTC.

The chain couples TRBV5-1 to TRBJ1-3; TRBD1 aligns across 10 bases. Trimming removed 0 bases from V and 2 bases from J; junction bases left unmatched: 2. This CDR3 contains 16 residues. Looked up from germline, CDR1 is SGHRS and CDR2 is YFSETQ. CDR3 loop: CASSLAGTGAGNTIYF. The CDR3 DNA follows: TGCGCCAGCAGCTTGGCCGGGACAGGGGCTGGAAACACCATATATTTT.

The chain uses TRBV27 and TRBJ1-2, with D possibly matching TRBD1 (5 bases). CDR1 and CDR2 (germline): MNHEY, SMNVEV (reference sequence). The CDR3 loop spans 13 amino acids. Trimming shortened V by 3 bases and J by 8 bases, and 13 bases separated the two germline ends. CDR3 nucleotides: TGTGCCAGCAGTTTTTTTCAGGGTGGCGGCTACACCTTC. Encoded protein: CASSFFQGGGYTF.

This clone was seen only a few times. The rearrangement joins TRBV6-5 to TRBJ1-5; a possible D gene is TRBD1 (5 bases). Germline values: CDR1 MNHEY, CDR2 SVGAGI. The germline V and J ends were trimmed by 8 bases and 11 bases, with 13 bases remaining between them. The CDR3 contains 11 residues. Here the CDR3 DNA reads TGTGCCAGCGGTCAGGGTGGAACCCAGCATTTT. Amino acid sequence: CASGQGGTQHF.

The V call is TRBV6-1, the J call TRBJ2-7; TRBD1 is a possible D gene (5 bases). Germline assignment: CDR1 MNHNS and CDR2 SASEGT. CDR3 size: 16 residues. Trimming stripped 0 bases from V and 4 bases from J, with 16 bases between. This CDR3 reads CASSEALGGAGYEQYF. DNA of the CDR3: TGTGCCAGCAGTGAAGCGCTCGGTGGGGCAGGGTACGAGCAGTACTTC.

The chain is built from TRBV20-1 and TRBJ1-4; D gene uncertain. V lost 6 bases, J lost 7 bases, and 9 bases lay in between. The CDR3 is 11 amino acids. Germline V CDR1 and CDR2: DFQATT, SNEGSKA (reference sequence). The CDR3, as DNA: TGCAGTGCGGAGACCGGTGAAAAACTGTTTTTT. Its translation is CSAETGEKLFF.

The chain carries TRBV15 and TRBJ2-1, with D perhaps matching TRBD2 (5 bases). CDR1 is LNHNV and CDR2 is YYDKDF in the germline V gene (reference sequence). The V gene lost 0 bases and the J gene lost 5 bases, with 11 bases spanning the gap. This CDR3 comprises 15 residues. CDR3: CATSRDVRANNEQFF. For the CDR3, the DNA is TGTGCCACCAGCAGAGATGTGAGGGCTAACAATGAGCAGTTCTTC.

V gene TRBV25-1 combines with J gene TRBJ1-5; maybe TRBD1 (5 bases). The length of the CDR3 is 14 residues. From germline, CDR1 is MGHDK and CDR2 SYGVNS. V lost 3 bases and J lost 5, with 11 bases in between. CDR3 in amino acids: CASSEPGRHQPQHF. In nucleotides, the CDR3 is TGTGCCAGCAGTGAGCCAGGGCGGCATCAGCCCCAGCATTTT. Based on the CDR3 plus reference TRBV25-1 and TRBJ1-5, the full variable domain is EADIYQTPRYLVIGTGKKITLECSQTMGHDKMYWYQQDPGMELHLIHYSYGVNSTEKGDLSSESTVSRIRTEHFPLTLESARPSHTSQYLCASSEPGRHQPQHFGDGTRLSIL.

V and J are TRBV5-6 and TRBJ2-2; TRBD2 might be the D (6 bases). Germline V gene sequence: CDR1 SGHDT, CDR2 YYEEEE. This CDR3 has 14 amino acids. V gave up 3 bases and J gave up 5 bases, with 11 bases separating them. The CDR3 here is CASSSGTGTGELFF. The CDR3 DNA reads TGTGCCAGCAGCTCCGGGACTGGAACCGGGGAGCTGTTTTTT.

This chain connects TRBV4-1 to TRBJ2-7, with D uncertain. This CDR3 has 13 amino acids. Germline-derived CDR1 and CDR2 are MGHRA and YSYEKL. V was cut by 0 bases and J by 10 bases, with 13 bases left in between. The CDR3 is CASSQEPGADQYF. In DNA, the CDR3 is TGCGCCAGCAGCCAAGAACCAGGCGCTGATCAGTACTTC.